A single sample is the source of the 21 T cell receptor beta chains below, sequenced in a study of blood T cell repertoires in COVID-19. Data came from immunoSEQ multiplex PCR; TCRdb stores just in-frame clones and leaves some out. The table has roughly 100,000 clones, about 76% seen once. The sequenced material came from peripheral blood. The receptors stem from a woman aged 70-85 years with acute or convalescent COVID-19.

This clone was seen more than once but under ten times. V gene TRBV15 combines with J gene TRBJ1-5, with D possibly being TRBD1 (5 bases). V gave up 0 bases and J gave up 6 bases, with 15 bases separating them. The CDR3 is made up of 16 amino acids. Germline V gene data show CDR1 as LNHNV and CDR2 as YYDKDF (reference sequence). The DNA for the CDR3 is TGTGCCACCAGCAGAGATCGGGGGAGCAGAAGTCAGCCCCAGCATTTT. Protein product: CATSRDRGSRSQPQHF.

The chain joins TRBV7-2 to TRBJ1-6, with 8 positions matching TRBD1. The CDR3 extends over 16 amino acids. Trimming at V came to 5 bases and at J to 5 bases, leaving 8 bases not matched to a gene. The germline CDR1 and CDR2 sequences are SGHTA and FQGNSA. Here the CDR3 reads CASSPRTGRDNSPLHF. The DNA of the CDR3 is TGTGCCAGCAGCCCCCGGACAGGGAGGGATAATTCACCCCTCCACTTT.

This clone was found a few times. This chain joins TRBV27 and TRBJ1-6, with a weak D call TRBD1 (6 bases). The CDR3 consists of 15 residues. The germline gives CDR1 MNHEY, CDR2 SMNVEV (reference sequence). Between the trimmed V and J ends, which lost 3 bases and 8 bases, there was a span of 14 bases. The chain's CDR3 is CASSFGQFGDSPLHF. Here the CDR3 DNA reads TGTGCCAGCAGTTTTGGACAGTTTGGGGATTCACCCCTCCACTTT.

This chain uses TRBV19 with TRBJ1-1; TRBD1 agrees at 8 bases. From germline, CDR1 is LNHDA and CDR2 SQIVND (reference sequence). Germline trimming cut 3 bases from V and 0 bases from J; bases unmatched to any gene: 9. CDR3 length equals 17 residues. This chain's CDR3 is CASSIGQGATLNTEAFF. CDR3 DNA: TGTGCCAGTAGTATCGGGCAGGGGGCAACCCTGAACACTGAAGCTTTCTTT.

This clone has just a few counts. V and J are TRBV6-2 or TRBV6-3 and TRBJ1-5; maybe TRBD1 (5 bases). V was shortened by 2 bases and J by 5 bases, with 10 bases between the two germline ends. The CDR3 consists of 14 residues. Per germline, CDR1 MNHEY and CDR2 SVGEGT. The CDR3 coding sequence is TGTGCCAGCAGTTACACGACAGCAGATCAGCCCCAGCATTTT. As protein: CASSYTTADQPQHF.

This chain uses TRBV10-2 with TRBJ2-4; D possibly corresponds to TRBD1 (5 bases). V shed 7 bases and J shed 7 bases, with 8 bases lying between them. The CDR3 is 11 amino acids. The germline V gene encodes CDR1 WSHSY and CDR2 SAAADI. The CDR3 spells CASTQGNIQYF. In DNA form, the CDR3 reads TGCGCCAGCACGCAGGGTAACATTCAGTACTTC.

This rearrangement joins TRBV2 to TRBJ2-1; 9 bases map to TRBD1. The CDR3 consists of 13 residues. V lost 3 bases to trimming and J lost 16 bases; unmatched junction nucleotides: 10. Germline-derived CDR1 and CDR2 are SNHLY and FYNNEI. The CDR3 sequence: CASSDPSDRGFFF. Here the CDR3 DNA reads TGTGCCAGCAGTGATCCCTCTGACAGGGGGTTCTTCTTC. Drawing the rest from reference TRBV2 and TRBJ2-1, the complete variable domain is EPEVTQTPSHQVTQMGQEVILRCVPISNHLYFYWYRQILGQKVEFLVSFYNNEISEKSEIFDDQFSVERPDGSNFTLKIRSTKLEDSAMYFCASSDPSDRGFFFGPGTRLTVL.

The chain recombines TRBV27 with TRBJ1-6, with D hard to call. Per germline, CDR1 MNHEY and CDR2 SMNVEV (reference sequence). The CDR3 is made up of 13 amino acids. Trimming shortened V by 10 bases and J by 0 bases, and 7 bases separated the two germline ends. The CDR3 is CATRSSYNSPLHF. Here the CDR3 DNA reads TGTGCCACCCGTAGCTCCTATAATTCACCCCTCCACTTT.

V and J are TRBV7-9 and TRBJ1-2; a possible D gene is TRBD1 (5 bases). The length of the CDR3 is 13 residues. Trimming left V 0 bases short and J 7 bases short, with 9 bases between. Germline values: CDR1 SEHNR, CDR2 FQNEAQ (reference sequence). As DNA, the CDR3 is TGTGCCAGCAGCTTAGCGGGGCTTTTTGGCTACACCTTC. It encodes CASSLAGLFGYTF.

The rearrangement links TRBV9 to TRBJ1-2, with D possibly TRBD1 on 6 matching bases. The CDR3 runs to 13 residues. Germline CDR1 and CDR2: SGDLS and YYNGEE. Trimming stripped 0 bases from V and 4 bases from J, with 7 bases between. As DNA, the CDR3 is TGTGCCAGCAGCGTAGTAGGGGGCTATGGCTACACCTTC. This gives the protein CASSVVGGYGYTF.

This rearrangement joins TRBV7-9 to TRBJ2-3; D possibly corresponds to TRBD2 (5 bases). The germline V gene encodes CDR1 SEHNR and CDR2 FQNEAQ (reference sequence). The CDR3 covers 14 residues. V lost 1 base, J lost 2 bases, and 7 bases lay in between. CDR3 sequence reads: CASSLGRNTDTQYF. The CDR3 region has the DNA TGTGCCAGCAGCTTAGGGAGGAACACAGATACGCAGTATTTT.

The rearrangement links TRBV19 to TRBJ2-3; 7 nucleotides agree with TRBD2. The CDR3 spans 14 residues. The ends lost 6 bases at V and 3 bases at J; junction bases unmatched: 6. From germline, CDR1 is LNHDA and CDR2 SQIVND (reference sequence). The CDR3 DNA sequence: TGTGCCAGTAGCGGGGGGATGCGGACAGATACGCAGTATTTT. This translates into CASSGGMRTDTQYF.

The chain's CDR3 is CASGGQGRSNQPQHF. The DNA for the CDR3 is TGTGCCAGCGGGGGACAGGGAAGGAGCAATCAGCCCCAGCATTTT. This chain connects TRBV2 to TRBJ1-5; 9 bases agree with TRBD1. The CDR3 consists of 15 residues. V lost 8 bases and J lost 1; bases outside the gene matches: 6. The germline CDR1 and CDR2 sequences are SNHLY and FYNNEI.

The CDR3 DNA reads TGTGCCAGCAGCTTGCAAGCCGGGTTCAGTTCACCCCTCCACTTT. Its translation is CASSLQAGFSSPLHF. The gene calls are TRBV5-4 and TRBJ1-6; D remains ambiguous. V shed 1 base and J shed 9 bases, with 14 bases lying between them. Germline V gene lookup returns CDR1 SGHNT and CDR2 YYREEE (reference sequence). This CDR3 spans 15 amino acids. The full variable domain, with the rest looked up from reference TRBV5-4 and TRBJ1-6, is ETGVTQSPTHLIKTRGQQVTLRCSSQSGHNTVSWYQQALGQGPQFIFQYYREEENGRGNFPPRFSGLQFPNYSSELNVNALELDDSALYLCASSLQAGFSSPLHFGNGTRLTVT.

The chain has TRBV12-5 and TRBJ1-5, with 9 bases that match TRBD1. Germline trimming cut 6 bases from V and 6 bases from J; bases unmatched to any gene: 6. There are 14 residues in the CDR3. CDR1 is LGHNT, CDR2 FRNRAP, per germline. The DNA for the CDR3 is TGTGCTAGTGGCGGGGACAGGGAGGGTCAGCCCCAGCATTTT. Translating it yields CASGGDREGQPQHF.

This clone was counted between two and nine times. Other DNA sequences within the sample encode an identical CDR3. The genes are TRBV19 and TRBJ2-3, with 7 bases aligning to TRBD1. V dropped 3 bases and J dropped 0; count of bases not matched to a gene: 9. This CDR3 has 17 residues. Germline CDR1 is LNHDA and CDR2 is SQIVND (reference sequence). The CDR3 reads CASSIRGQGRSTDTQYF. CDR3 nucleotide sequence: TGTGCCAGTAGTATTAGGGGGCAGGGAAGGAGCACAGATACGCAGTATTTT. Filled out from reference TRBV19 and TRBJ2-3, the complete variable domain reads DGGITQSPKYLFRKEGQNVTLSCEQNLNHDAMYWYRQDPGQGLRLIYYSQIVNDFQKGDIAEGYSVSREKKESFPLTVTSAQKNPTAFYLCASSIRGQGRSTDTQYFGPGTRLTVL.

This sequence joins TRBV29-1 and TRBJ1-1, with D perhaps matching TRBD1 (5 bases). Trimming shortened V by 4 bases and J by 1 base, and 13 bases separated the two germline ends. This CDR3 spans 14 amino acids. The germline gives CDR1 SQVTM, CDR2 ANQGSEA. CDR3 in amino acids: CSVGLGLTNTEAFF. CDR3 in DNA: TGCAGCGTTGGGCTGGGACTCACGAACACTGAAGCTTTCTTT.

The chain uses TRBV7-9 and TRBJ1-3; D may be TRBD1 (5 bases). Germline V gene lookup returns CDR1 SEHNR and CDR2 FQNEAQ (reference sequence). This CDR3 has 15 amino acids. Trimming cost V 5 bases and J 0 bases, with 11 bases left between them. The chain's CDR3 is CASSPGLLSGNTIYF. The CDR3 nucleotides are TGTGCCAGCAGCCCGGGACTCCTCTCTGGAAACACCATATATTTT.

The chain uses TRBV7-9 and TRBJ1-2, with unresolved D. CDR3 length: 13 residues. In germline, CDR1 is SEHNR, CDR2 FQNEAQ (reference sequence). Trimming took 4 bases from V and 0 from J, leaving 6 bases between them. The DNA for the CDR3 is TGTGCCAGCAGCTACGGGACTAACTATGGCTACACCTTC. Its translation is CASSYGTNYGYTF.

The rearrangement uses TRBV5-1 and TRBJ2-1; D is perhaps TRBD1 (6 bases). The length of the CDR3 is 14 residues. Trimming cost V 5 bases and J 3 bases, with 12 bases left between them. Germline lookup yields CDR1 SGHRS and CDR2 YFSETQ. DNA of the CDR3: TGCGCCAGCAGATTAACAGGGATCTACAATGAGCAGTTCTTC. Translation: CASRLTGIYNEQFF.

This chain connects TRBV14 to TRBJ2-7; TRBD2 matches 9 bases. The V gene's germline CDR1 is SGHDN and CDR2 FVKESK. V shed 1 base and J 7 bases; nucleotides not matched to a gene: 8. This CDR3 comprises 15 residues. Written as DNA, the CDR3 is TGTGCCAGCAGCCAAGTAGGCGGGGGGGCCGGGGAGCAGTACTTC. It specifies CASSQVGGGAGEQYF.